Below, 2 T cell receptor beta chains from the same sample are listed, as sequenced in a study of radiotherapy plus CTLA-4 blockade in lung cancer. Using immunoSEQ multiplex PCR, the repertoire was profiled, and TCRdb retains in-frame clones only, with some absent. Altogether roughly 62,000 clones are present, about 72% being singletons, with the ten largest covering less than 5.5%. The starting material was peripheral blood, obtained from a patient treated with radiotherapy plus ipilimumab. These receptor sequences come from a human donor with non-small cell lung cancer who had a complete response to radiotherapy plus ipilimumab.

This clone came up a few times. The V and J genes are TRBV15 and TRBJ2-1; 8 bases align to TRBD2. The CDR3 is 15 amino acids. Looked up from germline, CDR1 is LNHNV and CDR2 is YYDKDF (reference sequence). V gave up 0 bases and J gave up 9 bases; unmatched junction bases: 7. This CDR3 is CATSRERGGRGEQFF. The CDR3, as DNA: TGTGCCACCAGCAGAGAGCGCGGGGGGAGAGGTGAGCAGTTCTTC.

This clone was seen more than once but under ten times. The rearrangement links TRBV27 to TRBJ2-7, with TRBD1 as a possible D gene (6 bases). The CDR3 sequence is 14 residues long. Trimming shortened V by 6 bases and J by 2 bases, and 14 bases separated the two germline ends. The germline V gene has CDR1 MNHEY and CDR2 SMNVEV (reference sequence). CDR3 residues: CASSTVDSPYEQYV. The CDR3 DNA follows: TGTGCCAGCAGCACCGTGGACAGTCCCTACGAGCAGTACGTC.